This paragraph covers one T cell receptor (beta chain) sequence. The germline V gene encodes CDR1 KGHDR and CDR2 SFDVKD. V lost 4 bases to trimming and J lost 8 bases; unmatched junction nucleotides: 7. CDR3 length: 15 amino acids. Using immunoSEQ multiplex PCR, the repertoire was profiled, and TCRdb retains in-frame clones only, with some absent. Here the sample spans around 500,000 clones, over 75% being singletons. Participants were aged 18 to 89 years, lived in about two dozen US areas, and enrolled virtually. Clinical histories supplied by participants themselves formed the basis of cohort assignment. Cohort 3 recovered donors had two negative PCRs, clearance, or symptom resolution. The data are from a study of blood T cell repertoires in COVID-19.

The J gene is TRBJ2-1, the V gene TRBV24-1; 10 nucleotides agree with TRBD2. This sequence was found in a woman between 40 and 50 years old who had recovered from COVID-19. Sequenced sample: PBMCs or T cells enriched from blood (not recorded which). The CDR3: CATSDPSGTSDEQFF. CDR3 nucleotides: TGTGCCACCAGTGACCCCAGCGGGACTAGCGATGAGCAGTTCTTC.